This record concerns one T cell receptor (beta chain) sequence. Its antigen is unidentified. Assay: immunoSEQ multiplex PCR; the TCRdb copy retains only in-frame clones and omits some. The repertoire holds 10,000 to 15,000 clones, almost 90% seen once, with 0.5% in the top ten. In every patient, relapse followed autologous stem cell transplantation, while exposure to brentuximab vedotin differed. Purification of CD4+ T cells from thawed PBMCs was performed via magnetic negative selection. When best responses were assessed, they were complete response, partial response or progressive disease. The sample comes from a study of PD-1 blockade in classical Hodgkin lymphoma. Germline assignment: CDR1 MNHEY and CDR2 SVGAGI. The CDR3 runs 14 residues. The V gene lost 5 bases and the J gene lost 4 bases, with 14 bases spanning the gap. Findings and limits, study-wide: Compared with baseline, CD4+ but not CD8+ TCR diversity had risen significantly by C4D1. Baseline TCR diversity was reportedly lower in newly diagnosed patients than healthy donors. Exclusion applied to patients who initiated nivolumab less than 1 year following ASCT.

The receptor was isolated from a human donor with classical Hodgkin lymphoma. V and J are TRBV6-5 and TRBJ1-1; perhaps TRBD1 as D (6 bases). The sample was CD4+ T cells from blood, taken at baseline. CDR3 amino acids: CASSLRGGATEAFF. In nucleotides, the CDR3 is TGTGCCAGCAGTCTACGGGGGGGGGCCACTGAAGCTTTCTTT.